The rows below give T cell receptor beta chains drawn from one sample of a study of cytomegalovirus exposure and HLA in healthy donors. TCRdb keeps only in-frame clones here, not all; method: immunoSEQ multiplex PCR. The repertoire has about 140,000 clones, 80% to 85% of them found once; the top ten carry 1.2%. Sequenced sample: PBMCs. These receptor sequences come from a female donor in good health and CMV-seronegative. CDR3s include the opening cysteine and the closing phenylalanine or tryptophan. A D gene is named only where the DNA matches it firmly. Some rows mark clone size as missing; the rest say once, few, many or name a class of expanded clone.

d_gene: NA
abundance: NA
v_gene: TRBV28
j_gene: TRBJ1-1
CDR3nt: TGTGCCAGCAGCCCCAGGACTGAAGCTTTCTTT
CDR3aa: CASSPRTEAFF

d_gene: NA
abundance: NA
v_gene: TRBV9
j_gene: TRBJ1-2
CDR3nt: TGTGCCAGCAGCGTGGGGACACTGACTAACTATGGCTACACCTTC
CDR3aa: CASSVGTLTNYGYTF

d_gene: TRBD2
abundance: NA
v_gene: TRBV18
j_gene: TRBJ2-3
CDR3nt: TGTGCCAGCTCCCGGACTAGCGGGAGCACAGATACGCAGTATTTT
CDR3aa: CASSRTSGSTDTQYF

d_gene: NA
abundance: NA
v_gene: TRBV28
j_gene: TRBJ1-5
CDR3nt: TGTGCCAGCAGTCAATGGGGGGGCAATGATCAGCCCCAGCATTTT
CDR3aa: CASSQWGGNDQPQHF

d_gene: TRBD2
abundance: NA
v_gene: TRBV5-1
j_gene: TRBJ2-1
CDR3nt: TGCGCCAGCAGCCCTGGGACTAGCGGTTACAATGAGCAGTTCTTC
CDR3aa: CASSPGTSGYNEQFF

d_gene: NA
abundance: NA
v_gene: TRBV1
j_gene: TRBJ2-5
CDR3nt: TGCACCAGCAGCCAATCCAGGGGGCGGAAGACCCAGTACTTC
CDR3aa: CTSSQSRGRKTQYF

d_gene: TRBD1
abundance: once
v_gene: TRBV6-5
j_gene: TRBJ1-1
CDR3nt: TGTGCCAGCACCTCAACAGGGGGTCGGAACACTGAAGCTTTCTTT
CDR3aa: CASTSTGGRNTEAFF

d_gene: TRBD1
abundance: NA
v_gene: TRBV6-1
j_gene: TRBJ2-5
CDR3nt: TGTGCCAGCAGTGAGGATCCACAGGGGAGCGAGACCCAGTACTTC
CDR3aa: CASSEDPQGSETQYF

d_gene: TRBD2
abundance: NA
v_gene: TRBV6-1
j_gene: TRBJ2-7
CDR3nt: TGTGCCAGCAGTGAAAGCGGGAAAGGTTGGGAGCAGTACTTC
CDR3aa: CASSESGKGWEQYF

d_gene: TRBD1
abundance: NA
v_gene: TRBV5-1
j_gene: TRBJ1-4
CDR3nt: TGCGCCAGCAGCCCCGGGACAGTTGTGACTAATGAAAAACTGTTTTTT
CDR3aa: CASSPGTVVTNEKLFF

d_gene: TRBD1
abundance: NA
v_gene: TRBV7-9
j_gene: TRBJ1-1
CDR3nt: TGTGCCAGCAGCCGGGGACAGGGGGCTTGGACTGAAGCTTTCTTT
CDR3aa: CASSRGQGAWTEAFF

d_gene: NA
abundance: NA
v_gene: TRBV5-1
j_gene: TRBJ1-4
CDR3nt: TGCGCCAGCAGGCCCGGGGGAAGTAATGAAAAACTGTTTTTT
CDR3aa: CASRPGGSNEKLFF

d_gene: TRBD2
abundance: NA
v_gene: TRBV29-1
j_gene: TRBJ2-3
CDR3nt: TGCAGCGTTGATAGCGGGAGGGCCATGAGAACAGATACGCAGTATTTT
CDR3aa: CSVDSGRAMRTDTQYF

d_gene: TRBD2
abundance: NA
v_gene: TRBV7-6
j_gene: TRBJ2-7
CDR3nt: TGTGCCAGCAGCAGCACCACAGCGGGAGCCCCCTACGAGCAGTACTTC
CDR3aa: CASSSTTAGAPYEQYF

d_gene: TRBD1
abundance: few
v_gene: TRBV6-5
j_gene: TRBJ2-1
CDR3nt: TGTGCCAGCAGTTACACAGGGGGCGCAGGTAATGAGCAGTTCTTC
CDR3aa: CASSYTGGAGNEQFF

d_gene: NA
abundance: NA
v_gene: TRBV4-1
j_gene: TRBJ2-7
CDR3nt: TGCGCCAGCAGCCAAGATAGCCGCGAGCAGTACTTC
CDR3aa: CASSQDSREQYF

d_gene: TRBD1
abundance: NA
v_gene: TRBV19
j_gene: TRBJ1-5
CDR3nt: TGTGCCAGTAGTTTCCTGACAGGGGAAAGACAGCCCCAGCATTTT
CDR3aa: CASSFLTGERQPQHF

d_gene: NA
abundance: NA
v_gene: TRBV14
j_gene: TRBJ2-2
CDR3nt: TGTGCCAGCAGCCCTTTAGCGTCCGGGGAGCTGTTTTTT
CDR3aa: CASSPLASGELFF